The 5 T cell receptor beta chains listed next were all sequenced from one sample in a study of CD8 T cells in ankylosing spondylitis. TCRdb independently ran MiXCR on the 5' RACE reads; one entry per CDR3 protein. This table has about 180,000 distinct CDR3 sequences, around 8.9% appearing once. The sequencing sample was made of blood, either unsorted or a sorted T cell fraction (not recorded which). These TCRs come from a female donor with ankylosing spondylitis or in good health (not recorded which).

This clonotype was counted between two and nine times. The CDR3 DNA reads TGTGCCAGCAGCTACCGGGGACAGGCCGGGGATCAGTTCTTC. Its translation: CASSYRGQAGDQFF. The chain joins TRBV7-6 to TRBJ2-1, with 8 positions matching TRBD1. CDR3 length equals 14 residues. With 4 bases clipped from V and 13 bases from J, the junction kept 12 bases outside the gene matches. Germline loops: CDR1 SGHVS, CDR2 FNYEAQ.

The chain employs TRBV20-1 and TRBJ1-5; D is ambiguous. CDR3 size: 12 residues. Germline CDR1 DFQATT, CDR2 SNEGSKA (reference sequence). The V end lost 0 bases, the J end lost 9 bases, and 9 bases lay between the germline ends. The CDR3 loop is CSAREGRGPQHF. CDR3 nucleotides: TGCAGTGCTAGAGAGGGCCGGGGGCCCCAGCATTTT.

This clonotype was seen at least ten times. This chain connects TRBV4-1 to TRBJ2-7; D is undetermined. The germline V gene encodes CDR1 MGHRA and CDR2 YSYEKL. Trimming stripped 0 bases from V and 3 bases from J, with 6 bases between. This CDR3 has 13 residues. CDR3 protein: CASSQEGNYEQYF. Written as DNA, the CDR3 is TGCGCCAGCAGCCAAGAGGGTAACTACGAGCAGTACTTC.

The chain combines TRBV19 with TRBJ2-7; 11 bases map to TRBD2. CDR3 length: 15 amino acids. Trimming took 3 bases from V and 7 from J; bases not matched to a gene: 8. Germline assignment: CDR1 LNHDA and CDR2 SQIVND (reference sequence). The CDR3 reads CASSMALAGAHEQYF. As DNA, the CDR3 is TGTGCCAGTAGTATGGCACTAGCGGGAGCCCATGAGCAGTACTTC.

The CDR3 here is CAWSGILADTGELFF. In DNA, the CDR3 is TGTGCCTGGAGCGGCATCCTAGCAGATACCGGGGAGCTGTTTTTT. The chain is built from TRBV30 and TRBJ2-2, with D possibly being TRBD2 (5 bases). The V end was cut by 3 bases, the J end by 5 bases, with 16 bases between. The length of the CDR3 is 15 residues. Germline CDR1 GTSNPN, CDR2 SVGIG (reference sequence).